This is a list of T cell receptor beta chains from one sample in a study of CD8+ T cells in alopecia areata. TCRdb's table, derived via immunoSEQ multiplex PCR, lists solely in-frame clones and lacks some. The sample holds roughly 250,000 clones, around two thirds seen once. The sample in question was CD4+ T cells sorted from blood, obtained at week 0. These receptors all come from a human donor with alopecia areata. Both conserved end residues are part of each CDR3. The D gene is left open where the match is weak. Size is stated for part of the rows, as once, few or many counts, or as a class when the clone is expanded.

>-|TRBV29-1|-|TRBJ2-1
CSVKDVRDNEQFF
TGCAGCGTCAAGGACGTCAGGGACAATGAGCAGTTCTTC
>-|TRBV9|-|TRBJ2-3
CASSVTGPPDTQYF
TGTGCCAGCAGCGTTACAGGCCCCCCAGATACGCAGTATTTT
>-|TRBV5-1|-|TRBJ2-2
CASSLVGGELFF
TGCGCCAGCAGCTTGGTCGGCGGGGAGCTGTTTTTT
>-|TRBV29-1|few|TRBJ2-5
CSVGSKTQYF
TGCAGCGTTGGTTCAAAGACCCAGTACTTC
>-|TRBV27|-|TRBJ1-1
CASRTWMTEAFF
TGTGCCAGCCGGACGTGGATGACTGAAGCTTTCTTT
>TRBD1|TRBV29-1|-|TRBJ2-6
CSVGGTASGANVLTF
TGCAGCGTTGGAGGGACAGCCTCTGGGGCCAACGTCCTGACTTTC
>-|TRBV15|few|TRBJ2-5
CATSRDAPGAQETQYF
TGTGCCACCAGCAGAGACGCACCCGGGGCCCAAGAGACCCAGTACTTC
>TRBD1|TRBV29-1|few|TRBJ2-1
CSARDSSRWEFF
TGCAGCGCCCGGGACAGCAGCCGATGGGAGTTCTTC
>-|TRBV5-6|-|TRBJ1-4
CASSLKDPGHEKLFF
TGTGCCAGCAGCTTGAAGGACCCTGGCCATGAAAAACTGTTTTTT
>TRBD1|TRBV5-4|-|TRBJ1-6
CASSLYKQGLISPLHF
TGTGCCAGCAGCCTATATAAACAGGGGTTAATTTCACCCCTCCACTTT
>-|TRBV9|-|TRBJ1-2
CASSVAVRDGYTF
TGTGCCAGCAGCGTAGCGGTCAGGGATGGCTACACCTTC
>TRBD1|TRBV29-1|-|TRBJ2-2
CSVARGQVTGELFF
TGCAGCGTCGCGAGGGGACAGGTCACCGGGGAGCTGTTTTTT
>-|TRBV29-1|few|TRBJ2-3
CSVGGASTDTQYF
TGCAGCGTTGGGGGGGCCAGCACAGATACGCAGTATTTT
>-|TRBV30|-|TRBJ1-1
CAWAQRTTQAGAPEAFF
TGTGCCTGGGCCCAACGGACAACACAGGCGGGGGCCCCTGAAGCTTTCTTT
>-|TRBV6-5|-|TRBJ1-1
CASSPRTVNTEAFF
TGTGCCAGCAGCCCCAGGACGGTAAACACTGAAGCTTTCTTT
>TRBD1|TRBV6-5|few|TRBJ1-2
CASRWGDRNGYTF
TGTGCCAGCAGGTGGGGGGACAGAAATGGCTACACCTTC
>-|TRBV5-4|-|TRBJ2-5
CASSSTQGLQETQYF
TGTGCCAGCAGCTCCACCCAGGGACTTCAAGAGACCCAGTACTTC
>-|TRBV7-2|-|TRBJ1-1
CASSSRRDTEAFF
TGTGCCAGCAGCTCCAGACGGGACACTGAAGCTTTCTTT
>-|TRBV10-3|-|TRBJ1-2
CAISETGESYGYTF
TGTGCCATCAGTGAGACGGGGGAGAGCTATGGCTACACCTTC
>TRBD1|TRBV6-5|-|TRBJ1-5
CASARGTDQPQHF
TGTGCCAGCGCTCGGGGGACAGATCAGCCCCAGCATTTT
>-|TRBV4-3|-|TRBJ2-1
CASSQDPGLGNEQFF
TGCGCCAGCAGCCAAGATCCGGGGTTGGGCAATGAGCAGTTCTTC
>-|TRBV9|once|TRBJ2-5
CASSVGSGASTQYF
TGTGCCAGCAGCGTAGGGTCAGGGGCTTCGACCCAGTACTTC
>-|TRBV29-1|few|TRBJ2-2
CSVTEHTNTGELFF
TGCAGCGTCACAGAACATACGAACACCGGGGAGCTGTTTTTT
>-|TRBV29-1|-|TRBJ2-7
CSGASSYEQYF
TGCAGCGGGGCCTCCTCCTACGAGCAGTACTTC
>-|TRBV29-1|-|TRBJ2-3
CSVEGGNTDTQYF
TGCAGCGTTGAAGGTGGCAACACAGATACGCAGTATTTT
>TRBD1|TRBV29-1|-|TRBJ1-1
CSVGQGNTEAFF
TGCAGCGTTGGACAGGGTAACACTGAAGCTTTCTTT
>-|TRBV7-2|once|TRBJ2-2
CASSLDGSSTGELFF
TGTGCCAGCAGCTTAGATGGCAGTAGCACCGGGGAGCTGTTTTTT
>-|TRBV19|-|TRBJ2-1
CASSLDQSSYNEQFF
TGTGCCAGTAGTCTGGACCAGAGCTCCTACAATGAGCAGTTCTTC
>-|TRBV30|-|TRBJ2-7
CAWSVEAYEQYF
TGTGCCTGGAGTGTAGAAGCCTACGAGCAGTACTTC
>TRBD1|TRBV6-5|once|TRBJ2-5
CATWDRGRRETQYF
TGTGCCACCTGGGACAGGGGCCGCCGGGAGACCCAGTACTTC
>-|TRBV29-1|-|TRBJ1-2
CSVAYRENYGYTF
TGCAGCGTTGCCTACAGGGAAAACTATGGCTACACCTTC
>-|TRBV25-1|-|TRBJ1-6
CASRDNYNSPLHF
TGTGCCAGCCGGGACAACTATAATTCACCCCTCCACTTT
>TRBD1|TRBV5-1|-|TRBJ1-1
CASSTRRISGQGTNEAFF
TGCGCCAGCAGTACACGGCGGATCTCGGGACAGGGGACGAATGAAGCTTTCTTT
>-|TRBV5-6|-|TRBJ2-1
CASSVPQGHNEQFF
TGTGCCAGCAGCGTTCCACAGGGACACAATGAGCAGTTCTTC
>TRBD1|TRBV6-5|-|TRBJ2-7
CASSYSTGYEQYF
TGTGCCAGCAGTTACTCGACAGGGTACGAGCAGTACTTC
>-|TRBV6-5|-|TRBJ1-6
CASTLKRQLNSPLHF
TGTGCCAGCACTTTAAAACGGCAGTTGAATTCACCCCTCCACTTT
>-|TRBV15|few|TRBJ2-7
CATSNPGQLREVDF
TGTGCCACCAGCAACCCAGGACAGCTCCGGGAGGTGGACTTC
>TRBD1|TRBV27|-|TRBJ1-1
CASSLALTGSTEAFF
TGTGCCAGCAGTTTAGCCCTGACAGGGAGCACTGAAGCTTTCTTT
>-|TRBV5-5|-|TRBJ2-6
CASSLEGTGANVLTF
TGTGCCAGCAGCTTAGAAGGGACTGGGGCCAACGTCCTGACTTTC
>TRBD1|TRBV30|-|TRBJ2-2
CACPGGNTGELFF
TGTGCCTGTCCAGGGGGAAATACCGGGGAGCTGTTTTTT
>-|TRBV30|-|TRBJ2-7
CAGFSVREQYF
TGTGCCGGGTTCTCGGTCAGAGAGCAGTACTTC
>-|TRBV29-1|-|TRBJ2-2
CSVGDPPGELFF
TGCAGCGTTGGCGATCCCCCCGGGGAGCTGTTTTTT
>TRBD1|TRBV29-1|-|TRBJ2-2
CSVGTGMNTGELFF
TGCAGCGTTGGGACAGGGATGAACACCGGGGAGCTGTTTTTT
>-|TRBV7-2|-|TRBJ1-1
CASSFSQGLGGQAFF
TGTGCCAGCAGCTTTTCACAGGGTTTAGGAGGACAAGCTTTCTTT
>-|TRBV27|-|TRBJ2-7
CASSLDRNPYEQYF
TGTGCCAGCAGTTTAGACAGGAATCCCTACGAGCAGTACTTC
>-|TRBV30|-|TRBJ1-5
CAWSHSNQPQHF
TGTGCCTGGAGTCATAGCAATCAGCCCCAGCATTTT
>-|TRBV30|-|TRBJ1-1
CATPGRGHAEAFF
TGTGCCACCCCAGGACGGGGTCATGCTGAAGCTTTCTTT
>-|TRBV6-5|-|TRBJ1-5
CASSYFRVPQPQHF
TGTGCCAGCAGTTACTTCAGGGTCCCACAGCCCCAGCATTTT
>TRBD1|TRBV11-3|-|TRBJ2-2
CASSMGQGAAGELFF
TGTGCCAGCAGCATGGGACAGGGGGCGGCCGGGGAGCTGTTTTTT
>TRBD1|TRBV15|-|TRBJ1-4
CATSRGGQGEEKLFF
TGTGCCACCAGCAGAGGAGGACAGGGAGAAGAAAAACTGTTTTTT
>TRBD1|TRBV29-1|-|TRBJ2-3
CSVMGQYTDTQYF
TGCAGCGTTATGGGACAGTACACAGATACGCAGTATTTT
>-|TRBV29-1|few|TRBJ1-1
CSVAGRGTEAFF
TGCAGCGTTGCAGGGCGAGGCACTGAAGCTTTCTTT
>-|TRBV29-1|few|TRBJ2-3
CSGLVGASRTDTQYF
TGCAGCGGCCTCGTTGGGGCCTCCCGCACAGATACGCAGTATTTT
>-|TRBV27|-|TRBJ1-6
CASRGRGAYNSPLHF
TGTGCCAGCAGGGGCCGGGGGGCGTATAATTCACCCCTCCACTTT